Listed below are T cell receptor beta chains from one sample, sequenced in a study of cytomegalovirus exposure and HLA in healthy donors. Profiling relied on immunoSEQ multiplex PCR, and the TCRdb table lists in-frame clones only, not all of them. The sample includes about 110,000 clones, about three quarters of them seen just once. Specimen: PBMCs. Receptors were obtained from a female donor in good health and CMV-seropositive. Both conserved end residues are trimmed from each CDR3.

>TRBV6-1|TRBJ2-1
ATSMLAGTNNEQF
>TRBV4-3|TRBJ2-7
ASSPPQGIPYEQY
>TRBV7-9|TRBJ1-2
ASSSSSGRGSGYT
>TRBV5-1|TRBJ2-3
ASSLGTPGFFTDTQY
>TRBV11-2|TRBJ2-3
ASSRGLAGGDTQY
>TRBV12-5|TRBJ2-7
ASGLAIPGQGSSYEQY
>TRBV10-3|TRBJ1-1
AISEGAGGVDTEAF
>TRBV6-1|TRBJ1-5
ASSARSSGAGNQPQH
>TRBV18|TRBJ2-6
ASSPRLGTGESSGANVLT
>TRBV2|TRBJ2-6
ASSLGFSSGANVLT
>TRBV19|TRBJ2-2
ASSRGGQGWTGELF
>TRBV19|TRBJ1-3
ASSWREYSGNTIY
>TRBV7-6|TRBJ1-2
ASSQNRGMYGYT
>TRBV6-1|TRBJ2-2
ASSEWGGNGELF
>TRBV7-9|TRBJ1-2
ASSFRQGEDGYT
>TRBV7-8|TRBJ2-5
ASSLRREGPETQY
>TRBV21-1|TRBJ2-3
ASSKADRVGNSTDTQY
>TRBV4-1|TRBJ1-1
ASSFQSPGNTEAF
>TRBV5-5|TRBJ2-7
ASSRQGDYEQY
>TRBV27|TRBJ2-1
ASTYRRRDSSKDEQF
>TRBV28|TRBJ2-1
ASSLVGGENEQF